This T cell receptor (beta chain) was obtained from a study of shared clonotypes between healthy human individuals. As handled by the study authors: Junction-only immunoSEQ data arrived without quality scores, meaning filtering differed. Using immunoSEQ multiplex PCR, the repertoire was profiled, and TCRdb retains in-frame clones only, with some absent. V, J and clone size were drawn from that table, and D and trimming were deduced from the DNA. The data hold approximately 1,000,000 clones, with approximately 80% observed a single time. The V gene end was trimmed by 5 bases and the J gene end by 3 bases; junction bases not matched to a gene: 17. This CDR3 is 20 amino acids long. Germline V CDR1 and CDR2: SGHDN, FVKESK. Subsets obtained from CD4+ cells comprised CD45RA+ naive and CD45RA-negative memory cells.

The chain carries TRBV14 and TRBJ2-3; the match to TRBD2 covers 13 bases. What was sequenced was memory CD4+ T cells from PBMCs. Subset defined: CD45RA-negative fraction. The origin of this receptor is a man aged 18 to 35 in good health. Some clones in this sample may be carry-over from other donors' samples. The CDR3: CASSVLPWTSGRYRTDTQYF. The CDR3 DNA is TGTGCCAGCAGCGTTTTACCCTGGACTAGCGGGAGATATAGAACAGATACGCAGTATTTT.